This entry concerns a single T cell receptor (beta chain). The data stem from a study of T cell changes during pregnancy in multiple sclerosis. Germline V CDR1 and CDR2: SGDLS, YYNGEE. Trimming took 4 bases from V and 7 from J; bases not matched to a gene: 11. CDR3 size: 15 residues. Using immunoSEQ multiplex PCR, the repertoire was profiled, and TCRdb retains in-frame clones only, with some absent. The sample contains about 120,000 clones, 93% of which appear only once. This material consisted of peripheral blood, taken before pregnancy. The origin of this receptor is a female donor with multiple sclerosis, enrolled in a pregnancy study. The rearrangement joins TRBV9 to TRBJ1-2; TRBD1 matches 9 bases. CDR3 in amino acids: CASSPRDREFGGYTF. CDR3 DNA: TGTGCCAGCAGCCCTCGGGACAGGGAGTTCGGTGGCTACACCTTC.